Below are 8 T cell receptor beta chains sequenced from a single sample in a study of radiotherapy plus CTLA-4 blockade in lung cancer. TCRdb's copy holds only in-frame clones and misses some; the assay was immunoSEQ multiplex PCR. The repertoire has about 68,000 clones, 70% to 85% of them found once; the top ten carry 10%. The sequenced sample was peripheral blood, obtained from a patient treated with radiotherapy plus ipilimumab. Every receptor here comes from a human donor with non-small cell lung cancer who had a complete response to radiotherapy plus ipilimumab.

The V gene is TRBV7-2, the J gene TRBJ2-5, with 12 bases aligning to TRBD2. The trim removed 6 bases at V and 4 bases at J, leaving 6 bases unmatched. This CDR3 contains 15 residues. The germline gives CDR1 SGHTA, CDR2 FQGNSA. The CDR3 is CASSSLAGGLETQYF. In nucleotides, the CDR3 is TGTGCCAGCAGTTCTCTAGCGGGGGGGCTAGAGACCCAGTACTTC.

The chain carries TRBV7-8 and TRBJ2-7, with TRBD2 matching 11 bases. Germline lookup yields CDR1 SGHVS and CDR2 FQNEAQ. This CDR3 comprises 17 residues. V lost 0 bases and J lost 4; bases outside the gene matches: 8. The DNA of the CDR3 is TGTGCCAGCAGCTTAGCTCCTCCGGGACTAGCGGTATACGAGCAGTACTTC. It specifies CASSLAPPGLAVYEQYF. The whole variable domain, remainder taken from reference TRBV7-8 and TRBJ2-7, is GAGVSQSPRYKVAKRGQDVALRCDPISGHVSLFWYQQALGQGPEFLTYFQNEAQLDKSGLPSDRFFAERPEGSVSTLKIQRTQQEDSAVYLCASSLAPPGLAVYEQYFGPGTRLTVT.

This chain joins TRBV4-1 and TRBJ1-1; D unclear. The germline V gene encodes CDR1 MGHRA and CDR2 YSYEKL. V dropped 5 bases and J dropped 2 bases, with 12 bases sitting between them. There are 14 residues in the CDR3. CDR3 coding DNA: TGCGCCAGCAGCTTACGGGTGGGAAACACTGAAGCTTTCTTT. This sequence encodes CASSLRVGNTEAFF.

The rearrangement joins TRBV7-9 to TRBJ2-1, with D possibly being TRBD1 (6 bases). The CDR3 length is 15 residues. Trimming removed 1 base from V and 8 bases from J, with 15 bases in between. Looked up from germline, CDR1 is SEHNR and CDR2 is FQNEAQ (reference sequence). CDR3 in DNA: TGTGCCAGCAGCTTAGTACAGGGAGTTAAGGATGAGCAGTTCTTC. Protein sequence: CASSLVQGVKDEQFF.

This clone was observed a handful of times. V usage is TRBV19 and J usage is TRBJ2-1, with D possibly being TRBD2 (6 bases). In germline, CDR1 is LNHDA, CDR2 SQIVND (reference sequence). The V and J ends lost 4 bases and 2 bases respectively, with 12 bases between them. This CDR3 has 15 amino acids. The CDR3 region has the DNA TGTGCCAGTAGTAGCGGCGGGACCACCTACAATGAGCAGTTCTTC. This gives the protein CASSSGGTTYNEQFF.

The chain has TRBV27 and TRBJ1-1; D gene unclear. The V gene lost 3 bases and the J gene lost 1 base, with 9 bases spanning the gap. The CDR3 contains 14 residues. Germline V lookup: CDR1 MNHEY, CDR2 SMNVEV (reference sequence). Here the CDR3 DNA reads TGTGCCAGCAGTTTCGACTTCTGGAACACTGAAGCTTTCTTT. Its protein is CASSFDFWNTEAFF.

The chain joins TRBV10-3 to TRBJ1-2; TRBD1 aligns across 7 bases. With V trimmed by 2 bases and J by 1 base, 7 bases remained unmatched. Germline lookup yields CDR1 ENHRY and CDR2 SYGVKD. CDR3 size: 16 residues. The CDR3 reads CAISELRDRYNYGYTF. In DNA, the CDR3 is TGTGCCATCAGTGAGCTCCGGGACAGATATAACTATGGCTACACCTTC.

Details on this clone: One end of the junction varies from germline; a read error may be responsible. This rearrangement joins TRBV9 to TRBJ1-3; D possibly corresponds to TRBD1 (6 bases). CDR1 is SGDLS, CDR2 YYNGEE, per germline. The CDR3 has 14 amino acids. CDR3 nucleotide sequence: TGTGCCAGCACCACAGGGCTCTCTAGAAACACCATATATTTT. Amino acid sequence: CASTTGLSRNTIYF.